One and the same sample provided the 24 T cell receptor beta chains below, sequenced in a study of cytomegalovirus exposure and HLA in healthy donors. The PCR contained 60 Vbeta and 13 Jbeta primers. The data were produced by immunoSEQ multiplex PCR, yet TCRdb's version contains in-frame clones alone and is incomplete. Of around 120,000 clones in the sample, roughly three quarters are singletons; the top ten hold around 1.9%. Input material: PBMCs. Receptors were obtained from a woman aged 40 to 50 in good health and CMV-seronegative.

The chain carries TRBV2 and TRBJ2-3; the match to TRBD2 covers 9 bases. Germline V gene sequence: CDR1 SNHLY, CDR2 FYNNEI. This CDR3 is 15 amino acids long. The V segment lost 8 bases and the J segment 0 bases; nucleotides outside the gene matches: 6. The CDR3 here is CASSPGLASTDTQYF. Here the CDR3 DNA reads TGTGCCAGCTCTCCGGGACTAGCTAGCACAGATACGCAGTATTTT.

CDR3 sequence: CASYRGGNREDGYTF. CDR3 DNA sequence: TGTGCCAGCTACAGGGGCGGTAACAGGGAGGATGGCTACACCTTC. The rearrangement joins TRBV5-4 to TRBJ1-2; 7 bases match TRBD1. The CDR3 contains 15 residues. V trimming: 7 bases; J trimming: 6 bases; junction bases outside the gene matches: 15. In germline, CDR1 is SGHNT, CDR2 YYREEE (reference sequence).

The rearrangement joins TRBV4-2 to TRBJ2-1; possible D gene TRBD2, 6 bases. The germline CDR1 and CDR2 sequences are LGHNA and YNFKEQ. V lost 4 bases, J lost 5 bases, and 12 bases lay in between. This CDR3 region has 14 residues. CDR3 sequence (DNA): TGTGCCAGCAGCCCGGGACTGAACAACAATGAGCAGTTCTTC. It specifies CASSPGLNNNEQFF.

The chain joins TRBV7-9 to TRBJ2-7; 7 bases match TRBD2. This CDR3 comprises 14 residues. Losses at the gene ends were 2 bases for V and 3 bases for J; bases not matched to a gene: 4. CDR1 and CDR2 (germline): SEHNR, FQNEAQ (reference sequence). Here the CDR3 DNA reads TGTGCCAGCAGCTTATTTCCGGGGGGCTACGAGCAGTACTTC. Residues: CASSLFPGGYEQYF.

In its sample, this clone was seen once. The chain is built from TRBV19 and TRBJ1-4; D is possibly TRBD1 (5 bases). The germline CDR1 and CDR2 sequences are LNHDA and SQIVND (reference sequence). V gave up 9 bases and J gave up 3 bases, with 14 bases separating them. The CDR3 is 14 amino acids. The CDR3 sequence: CASRQPGSNEKLFF. For the CDR3, the DNA is TGTGCCAGCAGACAGCCTGGCTCTAATGAAAAACTGTTTTTT.

The V gene is TRBV27, the J gene TRBJ2-2; TRBD1 agrees at 7 bases. J gave up 7 bases and V 2 bases, and 4 bases lay outside the gene matches. The CDR3 is 14 residues long. The germline V gene encodes CDR1 MNHEY and CDR2 SMNVEV (reference sequence). CDR3: CASSLRGGGGELFF. For the CDR3, the DNA is TGTGCCAGCAGTTTACGAGGGGGCGGCGGGGAGCTGTTTTTT.

The chain employs TRBV6-1 and TRBJ2-7, with 8 bases lining up with TRBD1. There are 15 residues in the CDR3. The V gene end was trimmed by 5 bases and the J gene end by 4 bases; junction bases not matched to a gene: 10. Germline CDR1 reads MNHNS; CDR2 reads SASEGT. CDR3 sequence: CASSNGQGAGYEQYF. In nucleotides, the CDR3 is TGTGCCAGCAGTAACGGACAGGGTGCTGGGTACGAGCAGTACTTC.

This clone showed up just a few times. The V and J genes are TRBV11-2 and TRBJ1-3; 8 positions match TRBD1. V lost 5 bases to trimming and J lost 1 base; unmatched junction nucleotides: 7. The length of the CDR3 is 16 residues. CDR1 SGHAT and CDR2 FQNNGV come from the germline V gene. CDR3 nucleotide sequence: TGTGCCAGCAGCGCGACAGGGGTTTCTTCTGGAAACACCATATATTTT. It specifies CASSATGVSSGNTIYF.

The chain is built from TRBV18 and TRBJ2-5; tentatively, D is TRBD2 (5 bases). Trimming took off 3 bases at V and 1 base at J, with 12 bases between the two ends. Per the germline V gene, CDR1 is KGHSH and CDR2 is LQKENI. The CDR3 length is 15 residues. The chain's CDR3 is CASSPRASSQETQYF. The CDR3 DNA reads as TGTGCCAGCTCACCGAGGGCTAGCAGCCAAGAGACCCAGTACTTC. Filled out from reference TRBV18 and TRBJ2-5, the complete variable domain reads NAGVMQNPRHLVRRRGQEARLRCSPMKGHSHVYWYRQLPEEGLKFMVYLQKENIIDESGMPKERFSAEFPKEGPSILRIQQVVRGDSAAYFCASSPRASSQETQYFGPGTRLLVL.

The chain is built from TRBV28 and TRBJ1-6, with D unclear. The CDR3 is 11 amino acids. CDR1 is MDHEN and CDR2 is SYDVKM in the germline V gene. The V gene lost 6 bases and the J gene lost 6 bases, with 3 bases spanning the gap. CDR3 DNA: TGTGCCAGCAGCTCTAATTCACCCCTCCACTTT. Amino acid sequence: CASSSNSPLHF.

This chain links TRBV19 with TRBJ2-7; 8 bases are a match to TRBD2. V trimming: 3 bases; J trimming: 3 bases; junction bases outside the gene matches: 4. The germline gives CDR1 LNHDA, CDR2 SQIVND (reference sequence). The CDR3 is made up of 14 amino acids. The DNA for the CDR3 is TGTGCCAGTAGTATGGGGCTAGCGGGCTACGAGCAGTACTTC. This sequence encodes CASSMGLAGYEQYF.

The V call is TRBV6-5, the J call TRBJ2-5; D not resolved. The DNA end favors TRBJ2-7, so the J call may be wrong. The CDR3 is made up of 15 amino acids. Germline CDR1 and CDR2: MNHEY and SVGAGI. The CDR3 DNA sequence: TGTGCCAGCAGTTACAACCCTACCTCGTCCTACGAGCAGTACTTC. As protein: CASSYNPTSSYEQYF.

A few counts support this clone. The chain joins TRBV27 to TRBJ2-2; tentative D call: TRBD2 (7 bases). The CDR3 is made up of 18 amino acids. Trimming shortened V by 0 bases and J by 7 bases, and 21 bases separated the two germline ends. Looked up from germline, CDR1 is MNHEY and CDR2 is SMNVEV (reference sequence). The CDR3 sequence is CASSLSSTAGAFGGELFF. In nucleotides, the CDR3 is TGTGCCAGCAGTTTATCGAGTACGGCGGGGGCGTTTGGCGGGGAGCTGTTTTTT.

V gene TRBV9 combines with J gene TRBJ2-3, with TRBD2 matching 7 bases. CDR3 length: 15 residues. Per germline, CDR1 SGDLS and CDR2 YYNGEE. The V segment lost 0 bases and the J segment 4 bases; nucleotides outside the gene matches: 5. Here the CDR3 DNA reads TGTGCCAGCAGCGTAGGTGGGGGAGGGCCAGATACGCAGTATTTT. This encodes CASSVGGGGPDTQYF.

This chain links TRBV7-9 with TRBJ1-2, with 7 positions matching TRBD1. Germline CDR1 is SEHNR and CDR2 is FQNEAQ (reference sequence). Trimming cost V 1 base and J 8 bases; bases outside gene matches: 4. The CDR3 runs 13 residues. Here the CDR3 DNA reads TGTGCCAGCAGCTTAGGACAGGGAGGAGGCTACACCTTC. Its protein is CASSLGQGGGYTF.

This sequence joins TRBV29-1 and TRBJ1-2, with D perhaps TRBD1 (6 bases). This CDR3 is 15 amino acids long. Germline CDR1 reads SQVTM; CDR2 reads ANQGSEA. V was cut by 4 bases and J by 1 base, with 16 bases left in between. Written as DNA, the CDR3 is TGCAGCGTTGTTACCCTGGACAGCTATAACTATGGCTACACCTTC. Its translation is CSVVTLDSYNYGYTF.

This clone came up a few times. The gene calls are TRBV9 and TRBJ2-5; D is uncertain. The CDR3 runs to 14 residues. CDR1 and CDR2 from the germline V gene are SGDLS and YYNGEE. The ends were cut back, 0 bases at V and 0 bases at J, with 6 bases in the middle. The CDR3 DNA reads TGTGCCAGCAGCGTAGACAGTTACCAAGAGACCCAGTACTTC. Amino acid sequence: CASSVDSYQETQYF.

Comment on this clone: An end of the junction differs from the germline gene, which may be a read error. V usage is TRBV29-1 and J usage is TRBJ2-6, with D tentatively TRBD1 (5 bases). The CDR3 sequence is 13 residues long. The germline gives CDR1 SQVTM, CDR2 ANQGSEA. CDR3 sequence (DNA): TGCAGCGTTGACACCTCTGGGGCCAACGGCCTGACTTTC. Translation gives CSVDTSGANGLTF.

V gene TRBV9 combines with J gene TRBJ2-3, with 7 positions matching TRBD1. The CDR3 sequence is 15 residues long. The junction had 7 bases not matched to a gene; V was cut back by 3 bases and J by 3 bases. Germline V gene sequence: CDR1 SGDLS, CDR2 YYNGEE. The CDR3 here is CASSADRDRTDTQYF. The DNA of the CDR3 is TGTGCCAGCAGCGCCGACAGGGATCGGACAGATACGCAGTATTTT.

The chain is built from TRBV9 and TRBJ2-2; 11 nucleotides align to TRBD2. Germline V CDR1 and CDR2: SGDLS, YYNGEE. Germline trimming cut 3 bases from V and 4 bases from J; bases unmatched to any gene: 2. This CDR3 is 15 amino acids long. The CDR3 region is CASSDGTSGTGELFF. The CDR3 region has the DNA TGTGCCAGCAGCGACGGGACTAGCGGCACCGGGGAGCTGTTTTTT.

This sequence joins TRBV30 and TRBJ1-3, with TRBD1 identical over 7 bases. J gave up 0 bases and V 3 bases, and 8 bases lay outside the gene matches. The CDR3 has 16 residues. CDR1 GTSNPN and CDR2 SVGIG come from the germline V gene (reference sequence). The CDR3 DNA reads as TGTGCCTGGAGAGCCCCGGGACAGACCTCTGGAAACACCATATATTTT. This sequence encodes CAWRAPGQTSGNTIYF. Full variable domain (remainder filled in from reference TRBV30 and TRBJ1-3): SQTIHQWPATLVQPVGSPLSLECTVEGTSNPNLYWYRQAAGRGLQLLFYSVGIGQISSEVPQNLSASRPQDRQFILSSKKLLLSDSGFYLCAWRAPGQTSGNTIYFGEGSWLTVV.

The J gene is TRBJ2-1, the V gene TRBV6-5; TRBD2 matches 12 bases. This CDR3 spans 16 amino acids. Germline V CDR1 and CDR2: MNHEY, SVGAGI. V gave up 4 bases and J gave up 3 bases; unmatched junction bases: 4. CDR3 bases: TGTGCCAGCAGTTTTGGACTAGCGGGGCTCTACAATGAGCAGTTCTTC. Amino acid sequence: CASSFGLAGLYNEQFF.

V and J are TRBV7-6 and TRBJ1-1; 11 nucleotides align to TRBD1. The CDR3 covers 15 residues. J lost 6 bases, V lost 1 base, and 4 bases had no gene match. Germline CDR1 SGHVS, CDR2 FNYEAQ. For the CDR3, the DNA is TGTGCCAGCAGCTTAGAGGAGGGACAGGGGGCTGAAGCTTTCTTT. It is translated as CASSLEEGQGAEAFF. Using reference TRBV7-6 and TRBJ1-1 for the parts outside the CDR3, the full variable domain is GAGVSQSPRYKVTKRGQDVALRCDPISGHVSLYWYRQALGQGPEFLTYFNYEAQQDKSGLPNDRFSAERPEGSISTLTIQRTEQRDSAMYRCASSLEEGQGAEAFFGQGTRLTVV.

This chain connects TRBV2 to TRBJ2-3, with 8 bases lining up with TRBD2. The CDR3 spans 14 residues. Looked up from germline, CDR1 is SNHLY and CDR2 is FYNNEI. With 6 bases clipped from V and 0 bases from J, the junction kept 2 bases outside the gene matches. In DNA form, the CDR3 reads TGTGCCAGCAGGGGACTAGTGAGCACAGATACGCAGTATTTT. It translates to CASRGLVSTDTQYF.